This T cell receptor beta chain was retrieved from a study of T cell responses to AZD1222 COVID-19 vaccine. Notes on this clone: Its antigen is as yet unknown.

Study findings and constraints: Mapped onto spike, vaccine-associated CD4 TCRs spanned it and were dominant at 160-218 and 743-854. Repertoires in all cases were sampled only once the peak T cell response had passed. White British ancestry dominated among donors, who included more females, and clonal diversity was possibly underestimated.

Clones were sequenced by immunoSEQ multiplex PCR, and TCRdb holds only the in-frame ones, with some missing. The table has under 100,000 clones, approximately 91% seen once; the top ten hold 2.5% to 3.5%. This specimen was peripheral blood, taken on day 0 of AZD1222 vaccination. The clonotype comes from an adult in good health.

The CDR3 is CAISESNNGYTF. The DNA for the CDR3 is TGTGCCATCAGTGAGTCGAATAATGGCTACACCTTC. The V and J genes are TRBV10-3 and TRBJ1-2; D uncertain. Germline loops: CDR1 ENHRY, CDR2 SYGVKD. This CDR3 is 12 amino acids long. V lost 0 bases and J lost 6, with 5 bases in between.